Presented here are 8 T cell receptor beta chains from one specimen sequenced in a study of blood T cells in healthy people across ages. Together with a sample-barcoded 5' primer, a J-beta primer mix was included in a second PCR lasting roughly 6 to 12 cycles. TCRdb redid the calling of the 5' RACE reads with MiXCR, one entry per CDR3 protein. The sample lists approximately 730,000 distinct CDR3 sequences; roughly 47% were seen once. The sample comprised blood. These receptors were obtained from a woman aged 60-75 years in good health.

The sample holds a few counts of this clonotype. A read error may be the cause here, since a much bigger clone is one base away. The V and J genes are TRBV6-1 and TRBJ2-7; 9 bases agree with TRBD1. Germline loops: CDR1 MNHNS, CDR2 SASEGT. The CDR3 is made up of 15 amino acids. After removal of 8 bases from V and 5 bases from J, the junction contained 13 bases not matched to a gene. The CDR3 protein is CASLGGDRAWHEQYF. In DNA, the CDR3 is TGTGCCAGCTTGGGGGGGGACAGGGCTTGGCACGAGCAGTACTTC.

This clonotype has a single count. V gene TRBV18 combines with J gene TRBJ2-1, with TRBD2 matching over 11 bases. The length of the CDR3 is 18 residues. V gave up 3 bases and J gave up 6 bases; unmatched junction bases: 13. The germline gives CDR1 KGHSH, CDR2 LQKENI. The CDR3 reads CASSPLMLAGGPLNEQFF. CDR3 nucleotides: TGTGCCAGCTCACCCCTGATGTTAGCGGGAGGGCCCCTCAATGAGCAGTTCTTC.

The rearrangement uses TRBV7-9 and TRBJ2-1; the match to TRBD2 covers 11 bases. Germline trimming cut 5 bases from V and 4 bases from J; bases unmatched to any gene: 10. The CDR3 extends over 17 amino acids. Germline V lookup: CDR1 SEHNR, CDR2 FQNEAQ (reference sequence). CDR3 protein: CASSPSGTSGRYNEQFF. Written as DNA, the CDR3 is TGTGCCAGCAGCCCGAGTGGGACTAGCGGACGTTACAATGAGCAGTTCTTC.

The genes are TRBV6-1 and TRBJ1-1; tentatively, D is TRBD1 (6 bases). Looked up from germline, CDR1 is MNHNS and CDR2 is SASEGT. Trimming left V 6 bases short and J 6 bases short, with 11 bases between. The CDR3 runs 12 residues. The CDR3 is CASREGGSEAFF. The CDR3, as DNA: TGTGCCAGCAGGGAGGGGGGCTCTGAAGCTTTCTTT.

The genes are TRBV7-9 and TRBJ1-1; D perhaps matches TRBD1 (5 bases). The V and J ends lost 7 bases and 3 bases respectively, with 12 bases between them. This CDR3 contains 13 residues. Per the germline V gene, CDR1 is SEHNR and CDR2 is FQNEAQ (reference sequence). CDR3 sequence reads: CASKPTGYTEAFF. The CDR3 bases are TGTGCCAGCAAGCCCACAGGCTACACTGAAGCTTTCTTT.

The CDR3 DNA sequence: TGCAGTGCTAGAGGGACTAGCGGGAACAACTACGAGCAGTACTTC. It yields the protein CSARGTSGNNYEQYF. V and J are TRBV20-1 and TRBJ2-7; 12 bases fit TRBD2. Trimming cost V 1 base and J 3 bases; bases outside gene matches: 4. This CDR3 comprises 15 residues. Germline assignment: CDR1 DFQATT and CDR2 SNEGSKA (reference sequence).

In this sample, this clonotype turned up a few times. V gene TRBV12-3 or TRBV12-4 combines with J gene TRBJ1-2, with D possibly being TRBD1 (6 bases). The CDR3 is 15 residues long. The V and J ends lost 3 bases and 4 bases respectively, with 15 bases between them. CDR3 sequence reads: CASSFFTGNIYGYTF. The CDR3 bases are TGTGCCAGCAGTTTTTTCACAGGGAATATCTATGGCTACACCTTC.

This clonotype was detected a few times. This chain uses TRBV6-2 or TRBV6-3 with TRBJ1-1; 8 bases align to TRBD1. The CDR3 is made up of 13 amino acids. Germline CDR1 is MNHEY and CDR2 is SVGEGT. J gave up 3 bases and V 5 bases, and 2 bases lay outside the gene matches. The CDR3 sequence: CASSRRGHTEAFF. The CDR3 region has the DNA TGTGCCAGCAGTCGCAGGGGGCACACTGAAGCTTTCTTT.